One sample yielded the 18 T cell receptor beta chains listed below, sequenced in a study of CXCR3-negative and CXCR3-positive naive CD8 T cells. Each TRB cDNA library was prepared by 5' RACE (with UMI labels). TCRdb re-analyzed the 5' RACE reads; it lists each CDR3 protein once, without DNA. The repertoire table contains under 75,000 distinct CDR3 sequences. Their cognate antigens are unknown. Whole-study findings and limits: For CXCR3-positive naive cells, TRB CDR3s were more hydrophobic than those of CXCR3-negative naive cells.

The sequenced material came from naive CXCR3+ CD8+ T cells from blood. As to subset: CD45RO-CCR7+CD27+CD95- naive CD8+ T cells expressing CXCR3 (TNR3+). These receptors were collected from a human donor in good health. Some clones in this sample may be carry-over from other donors' samples.

J is TRBJ2-1 and V is TRBV25-1; TCRdb calls TRBD1, which cannot be checked without DNA. The length of the CDR3 is 13 residues. In germline, CDR1 is MGHDK, CDR2 SYGVNS. The CDR3 loop is CASRDGTATEQFF.

The chain employs TRBV29-1 and TRBJ1-2. Germline V gene data show CDR1 as SQVTM and CDR2 as ANQGSEA. The CDR3 spans 15 residues. CDR3 region: CSVEGWREGNYGYTF.

V and J are TRBV5-1 and TRBJ1-5; TCRdb's assignment of TRBD1 cannot be checked, as there is no DNA. The CDR3 covers 15 residues. Germline V lookup: CDR1 SGHRS, CDR2 YFSETQ. CDR3 in amino acids: CASSPSGFRNQPQHF.

The chain joins TRBV6-4 to TRBJ2-6. The CDR3 covers 15 residues. Germline V gives CDR1 MRHNA, CDR2 SNTAGT. CDR3 residues: CASSDGGSGANVLTF.

The chain links TRBV2 to TRBJ2-2; with no DNA, the TCRdb D assignment of TRBD1 cannot be verified. The CDR3 has 16 amino acids. Germline lookup yields CDR1 SNHLY and CDR2 FYNNEI. CDR3 residues: CASSEVDSSNTGELFF.

The chain links TRBV14 to TRBJ2-7; TCRdb gives TRBD1 as the D gene, but with no DNA this cannot be confirmed. The CDR3 has 17 amino acids. Per the germline V gene, CDR1 is SGHDN and CDR2 is FVKESK. This chain's CDR3 is CASSQEFPGTALYEQYF. The full variable domain, its missing parts supplied by reference TRBV14 and TRBJ2-7, is EAGVTQFPSHSVIEKGQTVTLRCDPISGHDNLYWYRRVMGKEIKFLLHFVKESKQDESGMPNNRFLAERTGGTYSTLKVQPAELEDSGVYFCASSQEFPGTALYEQYFGPGTRLTVT.

This rearrangement joins TRBV29-1 to TRBJ1-2. The CDR3 sequence is 11 residues long. Looked up from germline, CDR1 is SQVTM and CDR2 is ANQGSEA. CDR3 amino acids: CSVPSLSGYTF.

The CDR3 region is CASSLDDTHYEQYF. The genes are TRBV7-9 and TRBJ2-7. CDR1 is SEHNR, CDR2 FQNEAQ, per germline (reference sequence). The CDR3 is 14 amino acids.

The chain couples TRBV12-3 or TRBV12-4 to TRBJ2-2; lacking DNA, the TRBD1 call made by TCRdb goes unchecked. The CDR3 runs 14 residues. This CDR3 reads CASSPTGGYGELFF.

CDR3: CATSADRYEQYF. This rearrangement joins TRBV15 to TRBJ2-7; TCRdb calls TRBD1, which cannot be checked without DNA. The germline gives CDR1 LNHNV, CDR2 YYDKDF (reference sequence). This CDR3 comprises 12 residues. Supplemented by reference TRBV15 and TRBJ2-7, the full variable domain reads DAMVIQNPRYQVTQFGKPVTLSCSQTLNHNVMYWYQQKSSQAPKLLFHYYDKDFNNEADTPDNFQSRRPNTSFCFLDIRSPGLGDTAMYLCATSADRYEQYFGPGTRLTVT.

This chain links TRBV29-1 with TRBJ2-3. CDR1 SQVTM and CDR2 ANQGSEA come from the germline V gene. The CDR3 runs to 13 residues. CDR3 in amino acids: CSVDLENTDTQYF.

The CDR3 protein is CASSLSGGGYNEQFF. V usage is TRBV5-1 and J usage is TRBJ2-1; lacking DNA, the TRBD1 call made by TCRdb goes unchecked. CDR3 length: 15 amino acids. Germline CDR1 and CDR2: SGHRS and YFSETQ.

The V and J genes are TRBV12-3 or TRBV12-4 and TRBJ2-1; TCRdb picks TRBD1, but there is no DNA to check that call. The CDR3 loop spans 15 amino acids. CDR3 loop: CASSLAGTGGNEQFF.

This chain links TRBV29-1 with TRBJ2-3; TCRdb designates TRBD1, a call that cannot be tested without DNA. The CDR3 consists of 12 residues. Germline V lookup: CDR1 SQVTM, CDR2 ANQGSEA. The CDR3: CSVEDSGDTQYF.

The CDR3 here is CASSQGWTGGNDEQFF. The chain carries TRBV3-1 and TRBJ2-1; absent DNA, TCRdb's TRBD1 call cannot be checked. The CDR3 contains 16 residues. Germline CDR1 and CDR2: LGHDT and YNNKEL (reference sequence).

V and J are TRBV11-2 and TRBJ2-7; TCRdb indicates TRBD1, and absent DNA this call remains unverified. Looked up from germline, CDR1 is SGHAT and CDR2 is FQNNGV. CDR3 length equals 16 residues. CDR3 loop: CASSLPEGERAYEQYF.

The chain employs TRBV12-3 or TRBV12-4 and TRBJ1-4. The CDR3 sequence is 15 residues long. This CDR3 reads CASSRLLSANEKLFF.

V is TRBV4-2 and J is TRBJ1-2; the TCRdb D gene call, TRBD1, has no DNA to confirm it. The CDR3 sequence is 13 residues long. Germline lookup yields CDR1 LGHNA and CDR2 YNFKEQ. CDR3 in amino acids: CASSQGTVYGYTF.